This note documents a single T cell receptor (beta chain) sequence. The antigen is unknown. This entry is derived from a study of identical twins. cDNA molecules carried unique molecular identifiers, and template switching added a universal primer site. MiXCR was run by TCRdb on the 5' RACE reads, yielding one entry per CDR3 protein. The sample includes approximately 620,000 distinct CDR3 sequences, about 9.4% of them seen just once. The CDR3 sequence is 13 residues long. Germline V CDR1 and CDR2: SGDLS, YYNGEE. Trimming shortened V by 0 bases and J by 8 bases, and 10 bases separated the two germline ends. General observations from the study: Invariant populations such as MAIT and iNKT cells could partly muddle zero-insertion analyses.

The sample was also linked to a second study, of yellow fever vaccine responses in identical twins.

The sequenced material came from PBMCs. V gene TRBV9 combines with J gene TRBJ2-3; D might be TRBD2 (5 bases). The TCR comes from a woman under 30 in good health. CDR3 nucleotide sequence: TGTGCCAGCAGCGTAGCCACCGCGGGTACGCAGTATTTT. Residues: CASSVATAGTQYF. Drawing the rest from reference TRBV9 and TRBJ2-3, the complete variable domain is DSGVTQTPKHLITATGQRVTLRCSPRSGDLSVYWYQQSLDQGLQFLIQYYNGEERAKGNILERFSAQQFPDLHSELNLSSLELGDSALYFCASSVATAGTQYFGPGTRLTVL.